This paragraph covers one T cell receptor (beta chain) sequence. CDR3 size: 13 residues. Germline V gene sequence: CDR1 SQVTM, CDR2 ANQGSEA. V was pared by 2 bases and J by 4 bases, with 3 bases of the junction left unmatched. This entry belongs to a study of blood T cells in healthy people across ages. Then a second PCR, running roughly 7 to 11 cycles, was carried out with a sample-barcoded 5' primer and a J-beta primer mix. Via MiXCR, TCRdb re-called the 5' RACE reads, giving one row per CDR3 protein. The sample lists 1.5 million to 2 million distinct CDR3 sequences, around 35% occurring once. This TCR was recovered from a woman in her 30s in good health. The source material was blood. V and J are TRBV29-1 and TRBJ2-7; TRBD1 aligns across 9 bases. CDR3 in amino acids: CSVEPTGGYEQYF. The CDR3 DNA sequence: TGCAGCGTTGAACCGACAGGGGGGTACGAGCAGTACTTC.